This record covers a single T cell receptor beta chain. This specimen comes from a study of T cell responses to AZD1222 COVID-19 vaccine. The CDR3 runs to 17 residues. V dropped 2 bases and J dropped 6; count of bases not matched to a gene: 12. CDR1 and CDR2 from the germline V gene are PRHDT and FYEKMQ (reference sequence). Second-dose groups at about 4 or about 12 weeks were pooled. TCRdb's copy holds only in-frame clones and misses some; the assay was immunoSEQ multiplex PCR. The sample consists of about 46,000 clones, over 85% of them appearing once. The chain combines TRBV13 with TRBJ2-3; 9 bases are a match to TRBD2. The sample here was peripheral blood, taken 28 days after the second AZD1222 dose. This clonotype originated in an adult who received the AZD1222 COVID-19 vaccine. CDR3 coding DNA: TGTGCCAGCAGCTTATATGCGGGCGGGAGGGCCTCGGATACGCAGTATTTT. Its protein is CASSLYAGGRASDTQYF.